This TCR beta chain came from a study of T cells after yellow fever vaccination. About the research overall: CD3, CD45RA, CCR7 and CD95 sorting yielded EM, EMRA, CM and Tscm memory subsets. Study-level points and caveats: Subsequent to the booster, the majority of primary-vaccination clones reappeared (96% CD4, 80% to 90% CD8). Clonotypes appearing in both CD4 and CD8 compartments existed, and their share was small. There were almost no vaccine-responding clonotypes detectable in the sorted memory subsets on day 0.

TCRdb passed the 5' RACE reads through MiXCR, listing each CDR3 protein once. Here the sample spans more than 15,000 distinct CDR3 sequences, about 3.8% being singletons. The CDR3 length is 16 residues. The V gene lost 0 bases and the J gene lost 0 bases, with 9 bases spanning the gap. Germline CDR1 LGHDT, CDR2 YNNKEL (reference sequence). This clonotype was recorded many times. This chain links TRBV3-1 with TRBJ2-4, with a possible D match to TRBD1 (6 bases). This clonotype originated in a man in his thirties or forties who received the YFV17D yellow fever vaccine. The material was PBMCs, either bulk or a sorted T-cell subset (CD4+, CD8+, memory, or dextramer-sorted; not recorded which), obtained 15 days after the yellow fever booster vaccination. DNA for the CDR3: TGTGCCAGCAGCCAAGAGGGACACCTAGCCAAAAACATTCAGTACTTC. Protein product: CASSQEGHLAKNIQYF.